The 19 T cell receptor beta chains below were found in one sample sequenced in a study of blood T cells in healthy people across ages (dated by TCRdb to between 2014 and 2017). The library was generated by 5' RACE. Sequenced on an Illumina HiSeq 2500. A second PCR of roughly 6 to 12 cycles was performed with a sample-barcoded 5' primer and a J-beta primer mix. TCRdb took the public reads, trimmed them with fastp at Q25, ran MiXCR for clone calling and kept in-frame beta chains. All rows with the same CDR3 protein become a single entry with the most common DNA and genes. The sample table shows 1.5 million to 2 million distinct CDR3 sequences, and 30% to 35% are seen once. Of the sample, over 9% is held by the ten largest clones. Sequencing was performed on blood. The source is a woman aged 30 to 39 in good health.

This rearrangement joins TRBV4-2 to TRBJ1-5; 9 nucleotides match TRBD1. Trimming took 7 bases from V and 4 from J; bases not matched to a gene: 11. This CDR3 contains 16 residues. Germline CDR1 LGHNA, CDR2 YNFKEQ. CDR3 coding DNA: TGTGCCAGCAAGGGGACCGCGACAGGGGGGAATCAGCCCCAGCATTTT. Translating gives CASKGTATGGNQPQHF.

The chain couples TRBV4-1 to TRBJ2-7, with TRBD2 identical over 9 bases. Germline loops: CDR1 MGHRA, CDR2 YSYEKL. The J segment lost 0 bases and the V segment lost 7 bases, leaving 7 bases of the junction unmatched. This CDR3 is 15 amino acids long. CDR3 sequence (DNA): TGCGCCAGCAAACCACGTAGCGGGAGCTCCTACGAGCAGTACTTC. Its protein product is CASKPRSGSSYEQYF.

A few counts support this clonotype. The J gene is TRBJ2-1, the V gene TRBV7-9; the D is unclear. Deletions cut 3 bases from V and 4 bases from J, with 13 bases between. Germline loops: CDR1 SEHNR, CDR2 FQNEAQ (reference sequence). This CDR3 is 15 amino acids long. The CDR3 region is CASSLVSFVYNEQFF. The CDR3 region has the DNA TGTGCCAGCAGCTTGGTCAGCTTCGTTTACAATGAGCAGTTCTTC.

The V call is TRBV4-1, the J call TRBJ2-2, with a possible D match to TRBD1 (5 bases). The V and J ends lost 4 bases and 5 bases respectively, with 17 bases between them. Germline V gives CDR1 MGHRA, CDR2 YSYEKL. The CDR3 is 16 amino acids. DNA for the CDR3: TGCGCCAGCAGCCTCCGAAGGGGTTCCGGAACCGGGGAGCTGTTTTTT. Its protein is CASSLRRGSGTGELFF.

The V call is TRBV6-6, the J call TRBJ1-1; D uncertain. Germline V gene sequence: CDR1 MNHNY, CDR2 SVGAGI (reference sequence). Trimming shortened V by 2 bases and J by 1 base, and 17 bases separated the two germline ends. This CDR3 has 17 amino acids. The DNA for the CDR3 is TGTGCCAGCAGTTACGACCCACAGCGGGAGGGGAACACTGAAGCTTTCTTT. It yields the protein CASSYDPQREGNTEAFF.

In this sample, this clonotype turned up a few times. The gene calls are TRBV20-1 and TRBJ2-7; 9 bases align to TRBD2. The germline V gene has CDR1 DFQATT and CDR2 SNEGSKA (reference sequence). V lost 8 bases and J lost 4; bases outside the gene matches: 6. This CDR3 comprises 12 residues. In DNA, the CDR3 is TGCAGTACTCTGGGACTAGCTTACGAGCAGTACTTC. Encoded protein: CSTLGLAYEQYF.

A few counts support this clonotype. The chain carries TRBV30 and TRBJ2-5; D not certain. The CDR3 has 12 amino acids. CDR1 and CDR2 (germline): GTSNPN, SVGIG (reference sequence). V lost 0 bases and J lost 6, with 8 bases in between. The CDR3 DNA reads TGTGCCTGGAGTGTACTCGGAAAGACCCAGTACTTC. This translates into CAWSVLGKTQYF.

This clonotype has more than one count but fewer than ten. The DNA for the CDR3 is TGCAGTGCTAGAGGACTGGGGCGGCAGTTGTACGAGCAGTACTTC. Translating gives CSARGLGRQLYEQYF. The chain combines TRBV20-1 with TRBJ2-7; tentative D call: TRBD1 (5 bases). Trimming took 1 base from V and 4 from J, leaving 17 bases between them. Germline values: CDR1 DFQATT, CDR2 SNEGSKA (reference sequence). The CDR3 has 15 residues.

V is TRBV14 and J is TRBJ2-1; TRBD1 might be the D (5 bases). The CDR3 contains 15 residues. The V end was cut by 1 base, the J end by 7 bases, with 14 bases between. Germline CDR1 reads SGHDN; CDR2 reads FVKESK. The CDR3 DNA is TGTGCCAGCAGCCAAGTCCTGGGGCCCGGTAATGAGCAGTTCTTC. Its translation is CASSQVLGPGNEQFF.

This clonotype was observed many times. This chain links TRBV4-1 with TRBJ2-5, with D perhaps matching TRBD2 (6 bases). The CDR3 contains 16 residues. The V end lost 1 base, the J end lost 1 base, and 13 bases lay between the germline ends. The germline CDR1 and CDR2 sequences are MGHRA and YSYEKL. CDR3 in amino acids: CASSQVGLQSQETQYF. The DNA for the CDR3 is TGCGCCAGCAGCCAAGTGGGACTGCAAAGCCAAGAGACCCAGTACTTC.

The chain uses TRBV10-2 and TRBJ2-6; 9 bases fit TRBD1. This CDR3 is built from 15 residues. J gave up 4 bases and V 6 bases, and 4 bases lay outside the gene matches. In germline, CDR1 is WSHSY, CDR2 SAAADI. The CDR3 DNA reads TGCGCCAGCAGAGACAGGGGGATCGGGGCCAACGTCCTGACTTTC. Translating it yields CASRDRGIGANVLTF.

The J gene is TRBJ2-5, the V gene TRBV6-1; 8 bases align to TRBD2. The germline V gene encodes CDR1 MNHNS and CDR2 SASEGT. The CDR3 spans 16 residues. The V gene end was trimmed by 0 bases and the J gene end by 4 bases; junction bases not matched to a gene: 7. DNA of the CDR3: TGTGCCAGCAGTGAAGCCCTACCGGGGGGGCGAGAGACCCAGTACTTC. Protein sequence: CASSEALPGGRETQYF.

The chain couples TRBV7-9 to TRBJ2-3, with 9 bases fitting TRBD1. Per the germline V gene, CDR1 is SEHNR and CDR2 is FQNEAQ (reference sequence). V trimming: 5 bases; J trimming: 0 bases; junction bases outside the gene matches: 6. The length of the CDR3 is 16 residues. The chain's CDR3 is CASSERTGASTDTQYF. The DNA of the CDR3 is TGTGCCAGCAGCGAACGGACAGGGGCCAGCACAGATACGCAGTATTTT.

V gene TRBV6-6 combines with J gene TRBJ2-3; 8 bases fit TRBD2. CDR3 length equals 15 residues. Germline trimming cut 5 bases from V and 1 base from J; bases unmatched to any gene: 5. The germline CDR1 and CDR2 sequences are MNHNY and SVGAGI (reference sequence). CDR3 in amino acids: CASSLMRGGTDTQYF. The DNA for the CDR3 is TGTGCCAGCAGTCTCATGCGGGGGGGCACAGATACGCAGTATTTT.

This sequence joins TRBV29-1 and TRBJ2-7; D not certain. The CDR3 runs 12 residues. Looked up from germline, CDR1 is SQVTM and CDR2 is ANQGSEA. V was cut by 7 bases and J by 3 bases, with 13 bases left in between. The CDR3 DNA follows: TGCAGCGGTAAGGAAACCAGCTACGAGCAGTACTTC. It yields the protein CSGKETSYEQYF.

The chain links TRBV20-1 to TRBJ2-7, with 8 positions matching TRBD2. The J call is uncertain, as TRBJ2-5 better fits the DNA end. The length of the CDR3 is 14 residues. Germline V gives CDR1 DFQATT, CDR2 SNEGSKA (reference sequence). The CDR3 DNA follows: TGCAGTGCCCTCGGGGGGGGGATATCTGAGACCCAGTACTTC. This codes for CSALGGGISETQYF.

J is TRBJ2-1 and V is TRBV7-9; D is ambiguous. The V gene lost 3 bases and the J gene lost 3 bases, with 9 bases spanning the gap. Per the germline V gene, CDR1 is SEHNR and CDR2 is FQNEAQ (reference sequence). The length of the CDR3 is 14 residues. The CDR3 DNA follows: TGTGCCAGCAGCTTTGAGAACAACTACAATGAGCAGTTCTTC. Translating gives CASSFENNYNEQFF. Combining the CDR3 with reference TRBV7-9 and TRBJ2-1 gives the whole variable domain DTGVSQNPRHKITKRGQNVTFRCDPISEHNRLYWYRQTLGQGPEFLTYFQNEAQLEKSRLLSDRFSAERPKGSFSTLEIQRTEQGDSAMYLCASSFENNYNEQFFGPGTRLTVL.

The rearrangement links TRBV6-5 to TRBJ2-4; tentative D call: TRBD1 (6 bases). The DNA end is a closer match to TRBJ2-7, so the J assignment may be wrong. Germline CDR1 is MNHEY and CDR2 is SVGAGI. The CDR3 contains 13 residues. CDR3: CASSKGQLYEQYF. The CDR3 DNA follows: TGTGCCAGCAGTAAAGGACAGCTCTACGAGCAGTACTTC.

V usage is TRBV28 and J usage is TRBJ2-7; D unresolved. In germline, CDR1 is MDHEN, CDR2 SYDVKM. The CDR3 runs to 15 residues. V was clipped by 5 bases and J by 3 bases, with 17 bases between them. In DNA, the CDR3 is TGTGCCAGCAGTACCCGGGTAACTACAAACTACGAGCAGTACTTC. This sequence encodes CASSTRVTTNYEQYF. The full variable domain, with the rest looked up from reference TRBV28 and TRBJ2-7, is DVKVTQSSRYLVKRTGEKVFLECVQDMDHENMFWYRQDPGLGLRLIYFSYDVKMKEKGDIPEGYSVSREKKERFSLILESASTNQTSMYLCASSTRVTTNYEQYFGPGTRLTVT.